In this sample, the clone carrying this T cell receptor beta chain turned up a few times. Its cognate antigen is unknown. The CDR3 is 15 residues long. V lost 5 bases and J 0 bases, leaving 11 bases between the germline ends. Germline V gene data show CDR1 as LGHDT and CDR2 as YNNKEL (reference sequence). This record belongs to a study of T-cell memory formation after mild COVID-19. A single record per CDR3 protein comes from TCRdb applying MiXCR to the 5' RACE reads. The sample records a few hundred thousand distinct CDR3 sequences, around a fifth being singletons. Study conclusions and caveats: Mostly located in CM and EM were contracting CD4+ clones, with contracting CD8+ clones located in EMRA.

The chain combines TRBV3-1 with TRBJ1-3; D not certain. Material for sequencing was PBMCs or a T cell subset sorted from them (not recorded which). This clonotype originated in an adult woman who had mild COVID-19 (a few samples of this study predate the infection). Cell type and time point are not known. The CDR3 DNA reads TGTGCCAGCAGCACGACTCATAGCTCTGGAAACACCATATATTTT. As protein: CASSTTHSSGNTIYF. Full variable domain (missing parts from reference TRBV3-1 and TRBJ1-3): DTAVSQTPKYLVTQMGNDKSIKCEQNLGHDTMYWYKQDSKKFLKIMFSYNNKELIINETVPNRFSPKSPDKAHLNLHINSLELGDSAVYFCASSTTHSSGNTIYFGEGSWLTVV.